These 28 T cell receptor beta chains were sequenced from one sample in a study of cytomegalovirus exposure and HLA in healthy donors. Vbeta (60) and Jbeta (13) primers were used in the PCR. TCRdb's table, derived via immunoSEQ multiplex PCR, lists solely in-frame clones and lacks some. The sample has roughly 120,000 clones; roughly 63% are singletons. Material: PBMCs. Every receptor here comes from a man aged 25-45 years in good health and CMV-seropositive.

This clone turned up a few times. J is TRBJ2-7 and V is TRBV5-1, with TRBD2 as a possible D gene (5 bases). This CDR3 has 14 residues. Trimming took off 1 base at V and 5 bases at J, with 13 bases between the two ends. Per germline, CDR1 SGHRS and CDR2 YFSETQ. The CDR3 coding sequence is TGCGCCAGCAGCTTGTATGCGGGTCAAGACGAGCAGTACTTC. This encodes CASSLYAGQDEQYF.

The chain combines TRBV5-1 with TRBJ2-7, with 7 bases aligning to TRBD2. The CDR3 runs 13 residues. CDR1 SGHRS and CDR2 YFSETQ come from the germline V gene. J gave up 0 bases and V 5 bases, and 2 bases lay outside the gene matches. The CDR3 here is CASRRGSSYEQYF. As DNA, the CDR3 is TGCGCCAGCAGGCGGGGGAGCTCCTACGAGCAGTACTTC.

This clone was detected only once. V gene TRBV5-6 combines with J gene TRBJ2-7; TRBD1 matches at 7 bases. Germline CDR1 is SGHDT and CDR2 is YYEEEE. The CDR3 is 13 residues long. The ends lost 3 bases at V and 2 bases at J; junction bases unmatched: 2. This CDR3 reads CASSSDRTYEQYF. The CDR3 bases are TGTGCCAGCAGCTCGGACAGGACCTACGAGCAGTACTTC.

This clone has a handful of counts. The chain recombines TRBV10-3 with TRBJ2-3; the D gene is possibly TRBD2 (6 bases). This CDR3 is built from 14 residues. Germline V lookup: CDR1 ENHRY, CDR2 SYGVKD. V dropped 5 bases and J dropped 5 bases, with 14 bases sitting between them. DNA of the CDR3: TGTGCCATCAGTCCAACTAGCAAGGAAGATACGCAGTATTTT. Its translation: CAISPTSKEDTQYF.

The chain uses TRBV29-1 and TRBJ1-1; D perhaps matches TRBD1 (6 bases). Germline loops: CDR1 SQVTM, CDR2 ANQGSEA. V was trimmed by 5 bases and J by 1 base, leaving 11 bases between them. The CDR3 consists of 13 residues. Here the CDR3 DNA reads TGCAGCGTTACCGGACAGCGGAACACTGAAGCTTTCTTT. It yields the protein CSVTGQRNTEAFF.

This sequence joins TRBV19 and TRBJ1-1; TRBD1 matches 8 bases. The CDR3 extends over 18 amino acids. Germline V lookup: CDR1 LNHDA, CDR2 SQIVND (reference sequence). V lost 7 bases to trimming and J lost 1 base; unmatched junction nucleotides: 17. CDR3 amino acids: CASIPPRDRLWTNTEAFF. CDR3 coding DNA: TGTGCCAGTATCCCTCCCCGGGACAGGCTGTGGACGAACACTGAAGCTTTCTTT.

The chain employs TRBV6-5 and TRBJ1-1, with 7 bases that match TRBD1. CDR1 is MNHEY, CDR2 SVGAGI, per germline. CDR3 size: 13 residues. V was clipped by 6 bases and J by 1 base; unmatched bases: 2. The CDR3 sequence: CASRGQENTEAFF. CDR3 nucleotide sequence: TGTGCCAGCAGAGGACAGGAGAACACTGAAGCTTTCTTT.

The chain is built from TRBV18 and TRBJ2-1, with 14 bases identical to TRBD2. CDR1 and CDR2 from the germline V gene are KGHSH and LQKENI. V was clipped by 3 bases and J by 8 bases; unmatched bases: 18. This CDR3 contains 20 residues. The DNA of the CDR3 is TGTGCCAGCTCACCGACCGGAGGTTCCGGGACTAGCGGGAGAAGGTATGAGCAGTTCTTC. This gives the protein CASSPTGGSGTSGRRYEQFF.

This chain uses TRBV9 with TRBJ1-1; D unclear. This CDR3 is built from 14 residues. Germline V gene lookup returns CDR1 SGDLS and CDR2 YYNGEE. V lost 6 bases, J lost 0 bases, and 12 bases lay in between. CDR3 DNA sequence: TGTGCCAGCACCCCGGGAGTCATGAACACTGAAGCTTTCTTT. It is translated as CASTPGVMNTEAFF. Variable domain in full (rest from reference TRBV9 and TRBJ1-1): DSGVTQTPKHLITATGQRVTLRCSPRSGDLSVYWYQQSLDQGLQFLIQYYNGEERAKGNILERFSAQQFPDLHSELNLSSLELGDSALYFCASTPGVMNTEAFFGQGTRLTVV.

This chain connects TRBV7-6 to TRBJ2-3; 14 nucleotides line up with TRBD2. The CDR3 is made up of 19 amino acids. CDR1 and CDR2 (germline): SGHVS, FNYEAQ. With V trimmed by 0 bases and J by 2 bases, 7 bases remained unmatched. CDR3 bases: TGTGCCAGCAGCTTAGCCTTGGGACTAGCGGGAGAGCACACAGATACGCAGTATTTT. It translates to CASSLALGLAGEHTDTQYF.

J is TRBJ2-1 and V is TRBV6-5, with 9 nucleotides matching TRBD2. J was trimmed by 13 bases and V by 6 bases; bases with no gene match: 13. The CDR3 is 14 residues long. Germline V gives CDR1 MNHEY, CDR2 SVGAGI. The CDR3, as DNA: TGTGCCAGCAGACCCCGCTGGCGGGAGGGCCAACAGTTCTTC. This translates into CASRPRWREGQQFF.

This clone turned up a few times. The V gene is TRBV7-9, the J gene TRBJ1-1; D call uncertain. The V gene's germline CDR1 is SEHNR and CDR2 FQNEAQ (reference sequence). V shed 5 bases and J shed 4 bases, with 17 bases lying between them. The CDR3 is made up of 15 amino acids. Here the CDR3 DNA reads TGTGCCAGCAGCCCGACCGTGTGGGCCCGCACTGAAGCTTTCTTT. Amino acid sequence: CASSPTVWARTEAFF. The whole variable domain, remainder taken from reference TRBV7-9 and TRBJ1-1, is DTGVSQNPRHKITKRGQNVTFRCDPISEHNRLYWYRQTLGQGPEFLTYFQNEAQLEKSRLLSDRFSAERPKGSFSTLEIQRTEQGDSAMYLCASSPTVWARTEAFFGQGTRLTVV.

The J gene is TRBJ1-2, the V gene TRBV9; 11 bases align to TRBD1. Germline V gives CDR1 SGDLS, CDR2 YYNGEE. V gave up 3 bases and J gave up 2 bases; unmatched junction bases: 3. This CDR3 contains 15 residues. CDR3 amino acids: CASSARDRGNYGYTF. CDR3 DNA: TGTGCCAGCAGCGCACGGGACAGGGGGAACTATGGCTACACCTTC.

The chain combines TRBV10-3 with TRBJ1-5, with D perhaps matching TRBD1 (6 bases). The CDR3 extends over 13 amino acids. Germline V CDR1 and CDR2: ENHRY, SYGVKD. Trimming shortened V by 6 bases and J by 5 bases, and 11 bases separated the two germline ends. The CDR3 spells CAISAGDHQPQHF. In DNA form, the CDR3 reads TGTGCCATCAGCGCAGGGGACCATCAGCCCCAGCATTTT.

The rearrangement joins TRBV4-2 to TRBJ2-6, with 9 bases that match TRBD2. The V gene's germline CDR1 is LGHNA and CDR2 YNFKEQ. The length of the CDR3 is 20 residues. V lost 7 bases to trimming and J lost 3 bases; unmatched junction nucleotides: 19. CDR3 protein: CASTKFGGASGTRGANVLTF. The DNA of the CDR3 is TGTGCCAGCACCAAATTCGGGGGGGCTAGCGGGACTCGTGGGGCCAACGTCCTGACTTTC.

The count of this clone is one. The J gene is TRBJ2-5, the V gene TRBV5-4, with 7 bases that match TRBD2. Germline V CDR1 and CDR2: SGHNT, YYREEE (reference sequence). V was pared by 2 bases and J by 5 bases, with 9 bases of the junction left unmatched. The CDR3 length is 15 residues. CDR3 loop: CASSFKRESPETQYF. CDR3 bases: TGTGCCAGCAGCTTCAAGCGGGAATCGCCGGAGACCCAGTACTTC.

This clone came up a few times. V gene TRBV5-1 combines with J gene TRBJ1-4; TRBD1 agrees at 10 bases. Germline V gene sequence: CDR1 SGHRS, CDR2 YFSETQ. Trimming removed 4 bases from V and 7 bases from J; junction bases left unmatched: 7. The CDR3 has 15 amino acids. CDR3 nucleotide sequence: TGCGCCAGCAGCCCGACAGGGGGCGATGGTGAAAAACTGTTTTTT. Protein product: CASSPTGGDGEKLFF.

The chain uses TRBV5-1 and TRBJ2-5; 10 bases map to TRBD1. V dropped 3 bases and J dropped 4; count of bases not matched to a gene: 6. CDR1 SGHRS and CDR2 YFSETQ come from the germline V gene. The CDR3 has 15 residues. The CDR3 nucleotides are TGCGCCAGCAGCTCCTGGACAGGGGGGAGAGAGACCCAGTACTTC. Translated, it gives CASSSWTGGRETQYF.

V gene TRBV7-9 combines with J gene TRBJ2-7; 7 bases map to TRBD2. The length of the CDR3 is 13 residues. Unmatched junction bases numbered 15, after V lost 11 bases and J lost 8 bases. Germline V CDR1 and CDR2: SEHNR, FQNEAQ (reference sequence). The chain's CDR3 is CAALADSYDQQYF. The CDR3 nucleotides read TGTGCCGCCCTAGCGGACTCCTACGACCAGCAGTACTTC.

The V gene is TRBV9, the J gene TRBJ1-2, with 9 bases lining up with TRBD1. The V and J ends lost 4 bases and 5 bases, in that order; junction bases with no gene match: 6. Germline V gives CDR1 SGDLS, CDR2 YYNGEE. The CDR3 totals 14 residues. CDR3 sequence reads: CASSRDRGSYGYTF. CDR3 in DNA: TGTGCCAGCAGCAGAGACAGGGGGAGTTATGGCTACACCTTC.

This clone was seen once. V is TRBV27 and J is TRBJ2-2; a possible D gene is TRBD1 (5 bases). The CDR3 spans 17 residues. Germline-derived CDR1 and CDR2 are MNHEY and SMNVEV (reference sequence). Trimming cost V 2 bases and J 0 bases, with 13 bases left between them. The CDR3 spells CASSLMPGQANTGELFF. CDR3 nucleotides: TGTGCCAGCAGTTTAATGCCCGGACAAGCGAACACCGGGGAGCTGTTTTTT.

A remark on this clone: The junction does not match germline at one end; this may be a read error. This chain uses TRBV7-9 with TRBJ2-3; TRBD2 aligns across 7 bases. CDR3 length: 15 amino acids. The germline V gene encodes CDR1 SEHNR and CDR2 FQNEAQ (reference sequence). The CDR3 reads CSSSPLGGSTDTQYF. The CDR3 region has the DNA TGTTCCAGCAGCCCCCTGGGGGGGAGCACAGATACGCAGTATTTT.

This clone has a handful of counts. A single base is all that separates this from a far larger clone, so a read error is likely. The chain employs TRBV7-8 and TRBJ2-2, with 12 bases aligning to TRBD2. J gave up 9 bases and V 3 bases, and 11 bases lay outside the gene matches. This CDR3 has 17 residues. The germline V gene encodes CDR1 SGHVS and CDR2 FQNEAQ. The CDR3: CASSFRLAGEGSRELFF. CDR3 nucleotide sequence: TGTGCCAGCAGCTTCCGACTAGCGGGAGAGGGTTCGAGGGAGCTGTTTTTT.

The CDR3 nucleotides read TGTGCCAGCAGTGAAGTACGGGGTGACTATGGCTACACCTTC. It yields the protein CASSEVRGDYGYTF. The chain recombines TRBV2 with TRBJ1-2; D is uncertain. V was pared by 1 base and J by 3 bases, with 9 bases between. This CDR3 comprises 14 residues. The V gene's germline CDR1 is SNHLY and CDR2 FYNNEI.

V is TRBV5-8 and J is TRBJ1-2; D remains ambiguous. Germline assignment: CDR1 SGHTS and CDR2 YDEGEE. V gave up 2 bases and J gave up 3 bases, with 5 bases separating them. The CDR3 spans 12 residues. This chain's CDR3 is CASSFGDYGYTF. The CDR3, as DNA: TGTGCCAGCAGCTTCGGAGACTATGGCTACACCTTC.

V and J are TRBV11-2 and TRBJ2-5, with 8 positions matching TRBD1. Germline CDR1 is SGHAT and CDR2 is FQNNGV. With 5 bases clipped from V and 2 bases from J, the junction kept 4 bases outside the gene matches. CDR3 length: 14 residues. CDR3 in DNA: TGTGCCAGCAGCCCGGGACAGGTACAAGAGACCCAGTACTTC. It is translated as CASSPGQVQETQYF.

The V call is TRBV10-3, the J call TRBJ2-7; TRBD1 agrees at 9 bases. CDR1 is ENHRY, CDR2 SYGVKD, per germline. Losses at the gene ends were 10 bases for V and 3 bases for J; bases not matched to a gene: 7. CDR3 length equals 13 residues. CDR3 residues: CATSRQGVYEQYF. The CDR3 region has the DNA TGTGCCACGTCCCGACAGGGGGTCTACGAGCAGTACTTC.

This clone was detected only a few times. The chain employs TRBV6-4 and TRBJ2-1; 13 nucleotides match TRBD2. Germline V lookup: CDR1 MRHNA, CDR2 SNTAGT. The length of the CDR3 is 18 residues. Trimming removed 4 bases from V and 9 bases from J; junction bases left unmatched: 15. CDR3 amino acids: CASSVTVQGLAGTCEQFF. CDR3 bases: TGTGCCAGCAGTGTGACTGTCCAGGGACTAGCGGGAACCTGTGAGCAGTTCTTC.